A selection of T cell receptor beta chains follows, all from one sample in a study of tumor-infiltrating lymphocytes in primary liver carcinoma. From the multiplex PCR reads, TCRdb called clonotypes with MiXCR, one entry per CDR3 protein. The table records about 320,000 distinct CDR3 sequences, about three fifths of them present only once. Source material: peripheral blood. These receptors all come from a woman in her 30s with primary liver carcinoma and hepatitis B virus infection. The CDR3 runs from the conserved cysteine through the conserved F or W. Fields, in order: clone size, V gene, CDR3 length, D gene, J gene, CDR3 DNA, CDR3 protein. D genes are given only for firm matches. Only part of the rows carry a size: once, few, many, or a class if the clone is expanded.

>many|TRBV6-5|13|-|TRBJ2-7
TGTGCCAGCAGTTACTCGGCGGCTAATGAGCAGTACTTC
CASSYSAANEQYF
>few|TRBV7-9|14|-|TRBJ1-1
TGTGCCAGCAGCGCCCAAGACAGGAACACTGAAGCTTTCTTT
CASSAQDRNTEAFF
>-|TRBV11-2|13|-|TRBJ1-1
TGTGCCAGGAGCCCAGGACGGGACACTGAAGCTTTCTTT
CARSPGRDTEAFF
>many|TRBV6-5|13|TRBD1|TRBJ2-3
TGTGCCAGCAGGAGGGGGCGCAGAGATACGCAGTATTTT
CASRRGRRDTQYF
>many|TRBV6-5|15|-|TRBJ2-7
TGTGCCAGCGCAAGGGGGCTAGCGGACAGCTACGAGCAGTACTTC
CASARGLADSYEQYF
>-|TRBV6-6|16|TRBD2|TRBJ2-1
TGTGCCAGCAGTTACACAAGCGGGAGGTTCAACAATGGGCAGTTCTTC
CASSYTSGRFNNGQFF
>-|TRBV7-3|15|-|TRBJ2-3
TGTGCCAGCAGCTTAGACGGATTTAGCACAGATACGCAGTATTTT
CASSLDGFSTDTQYF
>many|TRBV12-3/TRBV12-4|14|TRBD2|TRBJ2-5
TGTGCCAGCAGCCGAACGGGAGGTCGGGAGACCCAGTACTTC
CASSRTGGRETQYF
>-|TRBV11-2|17|TRBD2|TRBJ2-7
TGTGCCAGCAGCTGGAGGTACCAGCGGGAGGACTCATACGAGCAGTACTTC
CASSWRYQREDSYEQYF
>-|TRBV7-9|15|-|TRBJ2-5
TGTGCCAGCAGCTCGAGACAGCATAACCAAGGGACCCAGTACTTC
CASSSRQHNQGTQYF
>few|TRBV13|16|-|TRBJ1-3
TGTGCCAGCAGCTCGGCCCGGGGGGGATCTGGAAACACCATATATTTT
CASSSARGGSGNTIYF
>few|TRBV6-5|16|-|TRBJ2-3
TGTGCCAGCAGTTACAGGGAAGCTCCTAGCACAGATACGCAGTATTTT
CASSYREAPSTDTQYF
>many|TRBV6-1|14|-|TRBJ1-5
TGTGCCAGCAAATTGAGGGGTGAGAATCAGCCCCAGCATTTT
CASKLRGENQPQHF
>-|TRBV10-2|16|-|TRBJ1-2
TGCGCCAGCAGTGAGCCCCCGGGGAGGGGAAACTATGGCTACACCTTC
CASSEPPGRGNYGYTF